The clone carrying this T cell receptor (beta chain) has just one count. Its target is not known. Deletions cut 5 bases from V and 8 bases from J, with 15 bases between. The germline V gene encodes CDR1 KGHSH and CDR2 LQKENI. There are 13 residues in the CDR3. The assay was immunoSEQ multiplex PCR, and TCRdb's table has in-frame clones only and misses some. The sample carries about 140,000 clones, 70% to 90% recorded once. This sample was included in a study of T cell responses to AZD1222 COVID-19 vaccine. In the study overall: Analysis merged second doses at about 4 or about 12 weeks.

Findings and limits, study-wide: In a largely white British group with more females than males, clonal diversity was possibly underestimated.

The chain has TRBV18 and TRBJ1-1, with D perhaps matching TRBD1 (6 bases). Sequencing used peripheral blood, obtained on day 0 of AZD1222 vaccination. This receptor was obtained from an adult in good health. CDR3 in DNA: TGTGCCAGCTCAGGGCAGGGGAATTCGGAAGCTTTCTTT. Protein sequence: CASSGQGNSEAFF.